The T cell receptor beta chain under discussion was sequenced for a study of cytomegalovirus exposure and HLA in healthy donors. General study findings and limits: The majority of TCR sequences were rare, yet some public TCRs appeared in many donors. A later analysis found first-cohort TCR clusters tended to co-occur in the 90 to 150 validation repertoires. According to the study, around 160 TCR beta chains were cytomegalovirus-associated.

J was trimmed by 2 bases and V by 4 bases; bases with no gene match: 7. This CDR3 has 14 residues. Germline CDR1 and CDR2: SQVTM and ANQGSEA. The method was immunoSEQ multiplex PCR; TCRdb's version includes in-frame clones alone and lacks a portion of them. The profile shows 200,000 to 250,000 clones, around nine tenths of them singletons. Of note for this clone: Its antigen is still unknown. In the same sample, other DNA sequences code for this CDR3.

The clonotype comes from a man between 18 and 29 years old in good health and CMV-seronegative. The specimen was PBMCs. The chain joins TRBV29-1 to TRBJ2-5, with 7 positions matching TRBD2. This CDR3 is CSVGGGSGQETQYF. The CDR3 region has the DNA TGCAGCGTTGGGGGCGGGAGTGGGCAAGAGACCCAGTACTTC.